Below are 5 T cell receptor beta chains sequenced from a single sample in a study of blood T cell repertoires in COVID-19. Assay used: immunoSEQ multiplex PCR; TCRdb lists only in-frame clones, some missing. The data show 150,000 to 200,000 clones, about 88% seen once. Sequenced input: peripheral blood. All receptors derive from a man aged 18 to 35 who had recovered from COVID-19.

The rearrangement links TRBV7-9 to TRBJ2-1; TRBD1 matches at 9 bases. The trim removed 4 bases at V and 4 bases at J, leaving 5 bases unmatched. Germline V gene data show CDR1 as SEHNR and CDR2 as FQNEAQ (reference sequence). The CDR3 has 15 residues. In DNA form, the CDR3 reads TGTGCCAGCAGCTCCGGACAGGGGAGTTACAATGAGCAGTTCTTC. It translates to CASSSGQGSYNEQFF.

This clone was seen a single time. This chain joins TRBV19 and TRBJ1-5; D ambiguous. Germline CDR1 is LNHDA and CDR2 is SQIVND (reference sequence). This CDR3 is built from 12 residues. V lost 6 bases and J 7 bases, leaving 10 bases between the germline ends. The CDR3: CASSLRNQPQHF. The CDR3 DNA sequence: TGTGCCAGTAGCCTGAGGAACCAGCCCCAGCATTTT.

The rearrangement uses TRBV24-1 and TRBJ1-5; D not resolved. The CDR3 extends over 12 amino acids. Germline V gene lookup returns CDR1 KGHDR and CDR2 SFDVKD. V was trimmed by 7 bases and J by 10 bases, leaving 13 bases between them. This CDR3 is CATSSSSFPQHF. CDR3 in DNA: TGTGCCACCAGCTCCTCGTCCTTCCCCCAGCATTTT.

CDR3 nucleotide sequence: TGTGCCAGCAGTTTCAGGTCGCTTCATGGCAATCAGCCCCAGCATTTT. Its translation is CASSFRSLHGNQPQHF. The chain joins TRBV28 to TRBJ1-5, with no clear D. The germline V gene encodes CDR1 MDHEN and CDR2 SYDVKM. CDR3 size: 16 residues. Trimming cost V 3 bases and J 2 bases, with 14 bases left between them.

The chain is built from TRBV7-2 and TRBJ2-7; 8 bases agree with TRBD1. Per the germline V gene, CDR1 is SGHTA and CDR2 is FQGNSA. The ends lost 5 bases at V and 6 bases at J; junction bases unmatched: 9. The CDR3 covers 14 residues. The CDR3 nucleotides read TGTGCCAGCAGCCTCGACAGGGGTTGGAGCGAGCAGTACTTC. As protein: CASSLDRGWSEQYF.